These T cell receptor beta chains were read from a single sample in a study of T cells in Graves' hyperthyroidism and ophthalmopathy. TCRdb reprocessed the multiplex PCR reads with MiXCR, giving one entry per CDR3 protein. Of hundreds of thousands of distinct CDR3 sequences listed, 24% are singletons. Sample: blood. The receptors were gathered from a woman aged 25 to 39 with Graves' ophthalmopathy. Both conserved end residues are part of each CDR3. A D gene is named only where the DNA matches it firmly. Size is omitted from some rows. Given values are once, few, many or a class for expanded clones.

clone_size | j_call | v_call | d_call | cdr3_nt | cdr3_aa
many | TRBJ1-2 | TRBV6-1 | NA | TGTGCCAGCAGTGAAGAACAGGAGGATGGCTACACCTTC | CASSEEQEDGYTF
many | TRBJ2-7 | TRBV18 | NA | TGTGCCAGCTCACCATCGGGGAAGGAAGACGAGCAGTACTTC | CASSPSGKEDEQYF
many | TRBJ1-1 | TRBV19 | NA | TGTGCCAGTAGTATTACCGGTAACCCGAACACTGAAGCTTTCTTT | CASSITGNPNTEAFF
NA | TRBJ1-1 | TRBV3-1 | TRBD1 | TGTGCCAGCCGGGACAGGGGGGTGAACACTGAAGCTTTCTTT | CASRDRGVNTEAFF
few | TRBJ2-7 | TRBV12-3/TRBV12-4 | NA | TGTGCCAGCAGTCCGGACAGTGGGAACGAGCAGTACTTC | CASSPDSGNEQYF
many | TRBJ1-5 | TRBV20-1 | TRBD1 | TGCAGTGCCAGGGGGGGGCAGGACCATTATAGCAATCAGCCCCAGCATTTT | CSARGGQDHYSNQPQHF
NA | TRBJ1-2 | TRBV3-1 | NA | TGTGCCAGCAGCCAAGAAGGCGGCCGTGGTTATGGCTACACCTTC | CASSQEGGRGYGYTF
many | TRBJ2-2 | TRBV12-3/TRBV12-4 | TRBD1 | TGTGCCAGCAGTGACCTCAGGGGGACGAACACCGGGGAGCTGTTTTTT | CASSDLRGTNTGELFF
once | TRBJ2-5 | TRBV2 | NA | TGTGCCAGCAGCCGACAGTGGGGATACCAAGAGACCCAGTACTTC | CASSRQWGYQETQYF
many | TRBJ2-5 | TRBV29-1 | TRBD1 | TGCAGCGGTTCAGGACAGGGTGGTTCGGAGACCCAGTACTTC | CSGSGQGGSETQYF
NA | TRBJ1-2 | TRBV6-4 | NA | TGTGCCAGCAGGTCCGAGGGGTTCGTCGACTATGGCTACACCTTC | CASRSEGFVDYGYTF
NA | TRBJ2-7 | TRBV12-3/TRBV12-4 | TRBD2 | TGTGCCAGCAGGCCTAGCGGGGGACCCTACGAGCAGTACTTC | CASRPSGGPYEQYF
many | TRBJ1-5 | TRBV4-1 | NA | TGCGCCAGCAGCCAAACCATCGACAGACAAAACAATCAGCCCCAGCATTTT | CASSQTIDRQNNQPQHF
NA | TRBJ2-7 | TRBV11-3 | TRBD1 | TGTGCCAGCAGCCCCCCGACAGGGAACGAGCAGTACTTC | CASSPPTGNEQYF
NA | TRBJ2-2 | TRBV11-2 | NA | TGTGCCAGCAGCCTTGACTACAATGGGGAGCTGTTTTTT | CASSLDYNGELFF
many | TRBJ1-2 | TRBV11-2 | NA | TGTGCCAGCAGCGCCGTCGGGACTGGGTATGGCTACACCTTC | CASSAVGTGYGYTF
NA | TRBJ1-1 | TRBV12-3/TRBV12-4 | NA | TGTGCCAGCAGTTTTAGACGGGCTTTCTTT | CASSFRRAFF
NA | TRBJ2-7 | TRBV12-3/TRBV12-4 | NA | TGTGCCAGCAGTTTAATGACAGTCAACTACGAGCAGTACTTC | CASSLMTVNYEQYF
many | TRBJ2-7 | TRBV6-2/TRBV6-3 | TRBD1 | TGTGCCAGCAACTCGGGACAGGAGACCTACGGGCAGTACTTC | CASNSGQETYGQYF
many | TRBJ2-7 | TRBV2 | NA | TGTGCCAGCAGAGAGTCGGGACAATCCTACGAGCAGTACTTC | CASRESGQSYEQYF
many | TRBJ1-1 | TRBV14 | NA | TGTGCCAGCAGCCAAGATCTAGGAGTTGAAGCTTTCTTT | CASSQDLGVEAFF
NA | TRBJ2-5 | TRBV5-4 | TRBD1 | TGTGCCAGCAGCTGGGCGGTACAGGGGGAAGGGTTCGGCGAGACCCAGTACTTC | CASSWAVQGEGFGETQYF
many | TRBJ1-1 | TRBV6-5 | NA | TGTGCCAGCAGTTTCACAGCGAGTAACGCTGAAGCTTTCTTT | CASSFTASNAEAFF
once | TRBJ2-7 | TRBV6-1 | NA | TGTGCCAGCATCCCCCGGGGGTCGACCTACGAGCAGTACTTC | CASIPRGSTYEQYF
NA | TRBJ1-5 | TRBV19 | NA | TGTGCCAGTAGTATACCTCCCCAAGTGCAGCCCCAGCATTTT | CASSIPPQVQPQHF